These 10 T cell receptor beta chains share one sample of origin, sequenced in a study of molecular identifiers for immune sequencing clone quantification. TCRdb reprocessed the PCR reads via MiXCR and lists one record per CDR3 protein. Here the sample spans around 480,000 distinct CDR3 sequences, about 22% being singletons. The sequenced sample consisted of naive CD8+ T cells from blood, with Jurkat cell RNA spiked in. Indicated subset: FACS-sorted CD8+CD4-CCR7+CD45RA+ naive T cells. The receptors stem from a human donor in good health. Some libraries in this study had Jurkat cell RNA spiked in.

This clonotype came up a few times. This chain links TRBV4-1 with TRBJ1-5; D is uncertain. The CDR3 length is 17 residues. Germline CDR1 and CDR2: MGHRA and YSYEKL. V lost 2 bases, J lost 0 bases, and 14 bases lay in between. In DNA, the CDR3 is TGCGCCAGCAGCCAATTTCGGACGGATCATAGCAATCAGCCCCAGCATTTT. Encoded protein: CASSQFRTDHSNQPQHF.

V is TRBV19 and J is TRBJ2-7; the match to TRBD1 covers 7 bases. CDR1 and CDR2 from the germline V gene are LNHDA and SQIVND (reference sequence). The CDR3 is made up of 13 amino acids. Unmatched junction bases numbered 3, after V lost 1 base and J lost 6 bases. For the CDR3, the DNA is TGTGCCAGTAGTATAGGGGCAGGGGGCGAGCAGTACTTC. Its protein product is CASSIGAGGEQYF.

This CDR3 is CASSYQTGVYEQYF. CDR3 DNA sequence: TGTGCCAGCAGTTACCAAACAGGGGTCTACGAGCAGTACTTC. The chain carries TRBV27 and TRBJ2-7; TRBD1 aligns across 7 bases. Germline-derived CDR1 and CDR2 are MNHEY and SMNVEV (reference sequence). The CDR3 length is 14 residues. V trimming: 4 bases; J trimming: 3 bases; junction bases outside the gene matches: 6.

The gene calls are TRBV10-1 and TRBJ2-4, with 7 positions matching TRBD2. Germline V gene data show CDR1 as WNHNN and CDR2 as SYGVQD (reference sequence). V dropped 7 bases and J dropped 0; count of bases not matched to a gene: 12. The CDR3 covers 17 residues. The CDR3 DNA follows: TGCGCCAGCAAGGATCGGGGGGTTCCTCTAGCCAAAAACATTCAGTACTTC. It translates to CASKDRGVPLAKNIQYF.

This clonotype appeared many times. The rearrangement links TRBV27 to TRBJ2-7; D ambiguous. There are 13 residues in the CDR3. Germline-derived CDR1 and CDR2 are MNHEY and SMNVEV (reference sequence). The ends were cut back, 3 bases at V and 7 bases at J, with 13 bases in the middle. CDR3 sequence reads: CASSLWVLVEQYF. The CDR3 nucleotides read TGTGCCAGCAGTTTGTGGGTTTTGGTAGAGCAGTACTTC.

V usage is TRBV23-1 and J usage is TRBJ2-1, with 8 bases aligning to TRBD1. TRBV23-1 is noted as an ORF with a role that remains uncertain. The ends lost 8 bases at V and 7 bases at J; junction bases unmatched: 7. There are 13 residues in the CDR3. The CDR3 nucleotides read TGCGCCAGCGGCCAGCAGGGGGCGAATGAGCAGTTCTTC. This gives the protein CASGQQGANEQFF.

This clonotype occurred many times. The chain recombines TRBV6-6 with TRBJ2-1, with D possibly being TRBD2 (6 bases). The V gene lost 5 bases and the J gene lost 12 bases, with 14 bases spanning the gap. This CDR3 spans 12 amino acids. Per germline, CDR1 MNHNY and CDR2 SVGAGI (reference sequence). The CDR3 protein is CASSSWGDGQFF. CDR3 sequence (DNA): TGTGCCAGCAGTAGTTGGGGGGATGGGCAGTTCTTC.

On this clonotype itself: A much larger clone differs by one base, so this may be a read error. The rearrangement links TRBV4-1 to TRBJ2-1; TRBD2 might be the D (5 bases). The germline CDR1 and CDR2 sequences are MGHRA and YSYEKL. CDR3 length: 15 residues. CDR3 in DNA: TGCGCCAGCAGCCAAGAATACCGGGGTTACAATGAGCGGTTCTTC. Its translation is CASSQEYRGYNERFF.

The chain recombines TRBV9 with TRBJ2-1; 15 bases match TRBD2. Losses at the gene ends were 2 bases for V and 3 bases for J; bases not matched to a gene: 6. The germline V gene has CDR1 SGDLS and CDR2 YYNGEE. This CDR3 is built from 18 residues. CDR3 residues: CASSVTRTSGRVYNEQFF. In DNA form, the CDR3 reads TGTGCCAGCAGCGTCACCAGGACTAGCGGGAGGGTCTACAATGAGCAGTTCTTC.

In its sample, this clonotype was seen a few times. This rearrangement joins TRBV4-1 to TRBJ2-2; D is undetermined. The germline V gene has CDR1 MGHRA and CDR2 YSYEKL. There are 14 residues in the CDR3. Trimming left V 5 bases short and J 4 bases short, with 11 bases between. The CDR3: CASSTPPSTGELFF. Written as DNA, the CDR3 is TGCGCCAGCAGCACGCCCCCGAGCACCGGGGAGCTGTTTTTT.